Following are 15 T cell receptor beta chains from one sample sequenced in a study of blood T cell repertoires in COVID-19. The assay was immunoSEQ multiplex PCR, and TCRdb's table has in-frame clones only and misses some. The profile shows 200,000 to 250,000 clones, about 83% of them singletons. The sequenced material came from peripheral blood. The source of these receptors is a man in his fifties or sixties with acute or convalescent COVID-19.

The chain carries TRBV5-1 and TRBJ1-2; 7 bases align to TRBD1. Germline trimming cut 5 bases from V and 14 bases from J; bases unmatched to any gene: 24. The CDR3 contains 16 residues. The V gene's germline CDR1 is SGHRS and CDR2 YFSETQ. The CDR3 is CASRHSSGGRPVAGTF. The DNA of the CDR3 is TGCGCCAGCAGACACAGCTCAGGGGGGAGGCCTGTCGCGGGTACCTTC.

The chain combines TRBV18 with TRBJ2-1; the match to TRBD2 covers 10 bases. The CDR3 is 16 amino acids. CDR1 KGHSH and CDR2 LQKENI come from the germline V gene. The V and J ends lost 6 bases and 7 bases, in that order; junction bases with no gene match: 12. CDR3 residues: CASSAGLAGAGNEQFF. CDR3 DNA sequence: TGTGCCAGCTCCGCCGGCCTAGCGGGAGCGGGAAATGAGCAGTTCTTC.

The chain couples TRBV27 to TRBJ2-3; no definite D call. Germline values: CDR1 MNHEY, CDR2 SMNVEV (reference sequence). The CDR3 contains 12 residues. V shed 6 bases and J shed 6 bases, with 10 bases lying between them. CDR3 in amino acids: CASSHLYDTQYF. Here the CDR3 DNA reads TGTGCCAGCAGCCACCTCTACGATACGCAGTATTTT.

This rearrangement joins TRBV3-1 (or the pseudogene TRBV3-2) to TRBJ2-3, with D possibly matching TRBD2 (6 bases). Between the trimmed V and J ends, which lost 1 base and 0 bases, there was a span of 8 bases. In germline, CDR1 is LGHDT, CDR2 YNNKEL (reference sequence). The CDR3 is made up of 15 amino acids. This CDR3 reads CASSQVGRSTDTQYF. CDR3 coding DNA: TGTGCCAGCAGCCAAGTAGGGAGGAGCACAGATACGCAGTATTTT.

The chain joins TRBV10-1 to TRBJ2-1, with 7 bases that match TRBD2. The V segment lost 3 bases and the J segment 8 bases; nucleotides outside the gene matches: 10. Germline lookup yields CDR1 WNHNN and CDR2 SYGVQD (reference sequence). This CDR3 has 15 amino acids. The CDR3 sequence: CASSDRGSGVDEQFF. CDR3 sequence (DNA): TGCGCCAGCAGTGATCGCGGGAGTGGAGTCGATGAGCAGTTCTTC.

In DNA, the CDR3 is TGTGCCAGCAGTTACCCGGGACAGGGCACCGGGGAGCTGTTTTTT. Translation gives CASSYPGQGTGELFF. This chain connects TRBV6-5 to TRBJ2-2; 9 nucleotides line up with TRBD1. V shed 2 bases, J shed 4 bases, and the junction held 2 bases outside the gene matches. The CDR3 contains 15 residues. CDR1 is MNHEY, CDR2 SVGAGI, per germline.

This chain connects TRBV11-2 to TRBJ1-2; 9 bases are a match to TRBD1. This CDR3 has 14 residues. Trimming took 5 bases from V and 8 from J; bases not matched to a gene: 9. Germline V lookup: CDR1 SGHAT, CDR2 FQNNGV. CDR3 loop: CASSTPPTGGGYTF. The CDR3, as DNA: TGTGCCAGCAGCACCCCCCCGACAGGGGGAGGCTACACCTTC.

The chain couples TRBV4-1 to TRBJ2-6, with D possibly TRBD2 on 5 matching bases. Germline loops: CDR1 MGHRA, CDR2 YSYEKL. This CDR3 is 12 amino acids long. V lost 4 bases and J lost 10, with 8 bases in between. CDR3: CASSLRGNVLTF. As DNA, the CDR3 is TGCGCCAGCAGCCTCCGGGGAAACGTCCTGACTTTC.

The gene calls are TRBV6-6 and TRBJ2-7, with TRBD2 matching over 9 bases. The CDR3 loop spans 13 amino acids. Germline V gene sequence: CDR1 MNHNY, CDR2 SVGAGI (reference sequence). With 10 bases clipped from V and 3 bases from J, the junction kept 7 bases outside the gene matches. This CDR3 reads CATAAGGIYEQYF. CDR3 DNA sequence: TGTGCCACCGCGGCGGGAGGGATCTACGAGCAGTACTTC.

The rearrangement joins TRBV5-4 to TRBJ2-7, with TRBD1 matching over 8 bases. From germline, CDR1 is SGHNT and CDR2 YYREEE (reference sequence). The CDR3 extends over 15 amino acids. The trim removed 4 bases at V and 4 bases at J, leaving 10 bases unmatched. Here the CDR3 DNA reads TGTGCCAGCAGCACCCCCGGGACAGGCTTGTACGAGCAGTACTTC. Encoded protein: CASSTPGTGLYEQYF.

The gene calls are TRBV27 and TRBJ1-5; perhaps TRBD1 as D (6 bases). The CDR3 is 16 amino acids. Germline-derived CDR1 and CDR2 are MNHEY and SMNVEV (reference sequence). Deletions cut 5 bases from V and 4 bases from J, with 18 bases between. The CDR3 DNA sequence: TGTGCCAGCAGTCCCTGGGGGCGGACCACAAATCAGCCCCAGCATTTT. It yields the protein CASSPWGRTTNQPQHF.

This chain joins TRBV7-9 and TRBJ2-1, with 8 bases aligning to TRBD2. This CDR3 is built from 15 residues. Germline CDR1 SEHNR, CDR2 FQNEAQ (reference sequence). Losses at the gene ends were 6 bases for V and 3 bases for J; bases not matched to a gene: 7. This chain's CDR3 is CASSFGLAGYNEQFF. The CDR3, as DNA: TGTGCCAGCAGTTTCGGACTAGCAGGCTACAATGAGCAGTTCTTC. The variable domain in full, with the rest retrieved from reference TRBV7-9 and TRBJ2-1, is DTGVSQNPRHKITKRGQNVTFRCDPISEHNRLYWYRQTLGQGPEFLTYFQNEAQLEKSRLLSDRFSAERPKGSFSTLEIQRTEQGDSAMYLCASSFGLAGYNEQFFGPGTRLTVL.

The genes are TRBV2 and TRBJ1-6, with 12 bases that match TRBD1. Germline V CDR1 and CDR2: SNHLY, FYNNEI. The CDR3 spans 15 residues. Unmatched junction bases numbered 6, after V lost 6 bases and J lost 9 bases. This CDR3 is CASSGTGGRVSPLHF. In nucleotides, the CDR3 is TGTGCCAGCAGCGGGACAGGGGGCAGAGTTTCACCCCTCCACTTT.

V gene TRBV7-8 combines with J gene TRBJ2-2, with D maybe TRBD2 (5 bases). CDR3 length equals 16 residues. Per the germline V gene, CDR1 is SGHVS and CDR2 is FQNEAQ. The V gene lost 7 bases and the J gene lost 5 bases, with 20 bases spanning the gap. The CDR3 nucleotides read TGTGCCAGCACCCTAAATTCGGGGAGAGGGACCGGGGAGCTGTTTTTT. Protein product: CASTLNSGRGTGELFF.

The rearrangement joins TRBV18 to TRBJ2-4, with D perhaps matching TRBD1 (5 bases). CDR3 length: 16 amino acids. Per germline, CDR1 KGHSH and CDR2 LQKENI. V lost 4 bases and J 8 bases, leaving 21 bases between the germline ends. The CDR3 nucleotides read TGTGCCAGCTCACTAGGGATTACAGGAATGGAAGACATTCAGTACTTC. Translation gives CASSLGITGMEDIQYF.